This TCR beta chain was captured in a study of tumor and adjacent non-tumor tissue in lung cancer. General observations from the study: Shorter survival was associated with higher TCR diversity in tumors. Top 100 clones took a larger repertoire share in normal lung.

Remarks on this clonotype: What it recognizes is unknown. This clone may be a read error of a much larger clone one base away.

TCRbeta libraries were built with three rounds of nested PCR, modified from ARM-PCR. Each CDR3 protein is one row after TCRdb ran MiXCR on the multiplex PCR reads. Of 100,000 to 120,000 distinct CDR3 sequences listed, approximately 80% are singletons. RNA was extracted from bulk tissue without any cell sorting. Newly diagnosed lung cancer patients had thoracic surgery in China, August–November 2014, without prior chemotherapy. Germline CDR1 reads MDHEN; CDR2 reads SYDVKM. The CDR3 covers 16 residues. This rearrangement joins TRBV28 to TRBJ1-5; no definite D call. The sequenced material came from lung tumor tissue. The sequence came from a man in his 70s with non-small cell lung cancer. The CDR3 DNA reads as TGTGCCAGCAGCGCCCAGCGGCGGCCAAGCAATCAGCTCCAGCATTTT. Its protein is CASSAQRRPSNQLQHF.